Shown below are 18 T cell receptor beta chains from a single sample sequenced in a study of CD4 T cells in relation to SARS-CoV-2 and coronaviruses. Their specific antigens are unknown. The unexposed donors gave CD4+ T cells in about 2011-2018, prior to COVID-19. Isolation of CD4+ T cells took place after less than 11 days in culture. Clones were sequenced by immunoSEQ multiplex PCR, and TCRdb holds only the in-frame ones, with some missing. Of fewer than 25,000 clones listed, more than 60% were seen once; the top ten hold approximately 23%. The sample taken for sequencing was CD4+ T cells from PBMCs, cultured in vitro. Every receptor here comes from a human donor in good health.

The rearrangement links TRBV7-9 to TRBJ1-1, with TRBD1 matching 9 bases. The CDR3 length is 15 residues. V was pared by 0 bases and J by 6 bases, with 5 bases of the junction left unmatched. Germline V gene data show CDR1 as SEHNR and CDR2 as FQNEAQ (reference sequence). In DNA form, the CDR3 reads TGTGCCAGCAGCTTAGCGCGGGACAGGGTCTCTGAAGCTTTCTTT. Its translation: CASSLARDRVSEAFF.

In its sample, this clone was seen a few times. The V call is TRBV19, the J call TRBJ1-5; D may be TRBD1 (6 bases). Germline CDR1 and CDR2: LNHDA and SQIVND (reference sequence). V lost 5 bases, J lost 4 bases, and 12 bases lay in between. CDR3 length: 14 residues. CDR3 DNA: TGTGCCAGTAGTCCGACAGGTAGAAATCAGCCCCAGCATTTT. Encoded protein: CASSPTGRNQPQHF.

This chain joins TRBV6-2 or TRBV6-3 and TRBJ2-7; D remains ambiguous. Trimming took 6 bases from V and 0 from J, leaving 12 bases between them. This CDR3 is built from 14 residues. The germline CDR1 and CDR2 sequences are MNHEY and SVGEGT. CDR3 nucleotide sequence: TGTGCCAGCAGCGGACCAATGAGCTCCTACGAGCAGTACTTC. Amino acids: CASSGPMSSYEQYF.

V and J are TRBV2 and TRBJ2-7; 8 positions agree with TRBD2. CDR1 and CDR2 (germline): SNHLY, FYNNEI. The CDR3 is made up of 13 amino acids. V shed 7 bases, J shed 6 bases, and the junction held 8 bases outside the gene matches. Here the CDR3 DNA reads TGTGCCAGCAACACGGGACTAGAGGGCGAGCAGTACTTC. Protein product: CASNTGLEGEQYF.

The rearrangement links TRBV11-3 to TRBJ1-6, with D possibly being TRBD1 (5 bases). The V and J ends lost 3 bases and 7 bases respectively, with 10 bases between them. Germline-derived CDR1 and CDR2 are SGHNT and YENEEA. The CDR3 sequence is 14 residues long. The chain's CDR3 is CASSLGLTNSPLHF. CDR3 nucleotides: TGTGCCAGCAGCTTGGGACTGACGAATTCACCCCTCCACTTT.

The chain recombines TRBV4-1 with TRBJ2-7; weak D call: TRBD2 (7 bases). The V gene lost 0 bases and the J gene lost 3 bases, with 18 bases spanning the gap. Germline assignment: CDR1 MGHRA and CDR2 YSYEKL. The CDR3 covers 17 residues. CDR3 in amino acids: CASSQDYGGGPDYEQYF. The CDR3 bases are TGCGCCAGCAGCCAAGATTATGGGGGGGGGCCAGACTACGAGCAGTACTTC.

V usage is TRBV29-1 and J usage is TRBJ1-5; D is unresolved. This CDR3 is 13 amino acids long. Trimming removed 5 bases from V and 1 base from J, with 9 bases in between. CDR1 and CDR2 (germline): SQVTM, ANQGSEA. The CDR3 here is CSVMTSSNQPQHF. In DNA form, the CDR3 reads TGCAGCGTTATGACCAGCAGCAATCAGCCCCAGCATTTT.

This clone showed up just a few times. This chain joins TRBV9 and TRBJ2-7; tentative D call: TRBD2 (6 bases). Germline CDR1 reads SGDLS; CDR2 reads YYNGEE. This CDR3 has 16 residues. V shed 3 bases and J shed 0 bases, with 16 bases lying between them. The DNA for the CDR3 is TGTGCCAGCAGCGAAGGATTTAGCGGTAACTCCTACGAGCAGTACTTC. Translating it yields CASSEGFSGNSYEQYF.

This chain uses TRBV5-6 with TRBJ1-6; D gene ambiguous. V was shortened by 2 bases and J by 6 bases, with 9 bases between the two germline ends. This CDR3 has 14 amino acids. Germline V gives CDR1 SGHDT, CDR2 YYEEEE. This CDR3 is CASSFRAGNSPLHF. As DNA, the CDR3 is TGTGCCAGCAGCTTTCGGGCAGGTAATTCACCCCTCCACTTT.

This clone has only one observation. The CDR3 DNA follows: TGTGCCAGTACCGATCGGACAGCCGCCTACACCTTC. Encoded protein: CASTDRTAAYTF. V is TRBV19 and J is TRBJ1-2; possible D gene TRBD1, 6 bases. CDR1 LNHDA and CDR2 SQIVND come from the germline V gene (reference sequence). V was cut by 7 bases and J by 10 bases, with 16 bases left in between. The length of the CDR3 is 12 residues.

This clone was recorded once. The chain's CDR3 is CASSYWLGSEAFF. CDR3 sequence (DNA): TGTGCCAGCAGTTACTGGTTGGGGTCTGAAGCTTTCTTT. The chain uses TRBV6-2 or TRBV6-3 and TRBJ1-1; D unclear. V was cut by 1 base and J by 6 bases, with 9 bases left in between. The CDR3 consists of 13 residues. CDR1 and CDR2 (germline): MNHEY, SVGEGT.

The chain has TRBV7-2 and TRBJ2-7; D possibly uses TRBD1 or TRBD2 (5 bases each). The ends were cut back, 4 bases at V and 3 bases at J, with 13 bases in the middle. CDR1 is SGHTA and CDR2 is FQGNSA in the germline V gene. This CDR3 is built from 14 residues. DNA of the CDR3: TGTGCCAGCAGCTCACTGGGGGTCCACTACGAGCAGTACTTC. This sequence encodes CASSSLGVHYEQYF.

V is TRBV6-2 or TRBV6-3 and J is TRBJ1-1, with D unclear. Per germline, CDR1 MNHEY and CDR2 SVGEGT. There are 14 residues in the CDR3. Trimming took 0 bases from V and 6 from J, leaving 11 bases between them. CDR3 DNA sequence: TGTGCCAGCAGTTACTCACTGGCCGGGCCTGAAGCTTTCTTT. It is translated as CASSYSLAGPEAFF.

This clone has just a few counts. This chain links TRBV7-3 with TRBJ2-3; tentatively, D is TRBD2 (6 bases). The CDR3 totals 14 residues. Between the trimmed V and J ends, which lost 2 bases and 6 bases, there was a span of 12 bases. CDR1 is SGHTA, CDR2 FQGTGA, per germline. CDR3 loop: CASSLGGIWDTQYF. The CDR3 region has the DNA TGTGCCAGCAGCTTAGGGGGGATTTGGGATACGCAGTATTTT.

Here the CDR3 DNA reads TGTGCCAGCATCCGACGCCGGGGAACTGAAGCTTTCTTT. It codes for CASIRRRGTEAFF. The chain is built from TRBV6-5 and TRBJ1-1; no clear D. V lost 7 bases and J 5 bases, leaving 14 bases between the germline ends. This CDR3 has 13 amino acids. Looked up from germline, CDR1 is MNHEY and CDR2 is SVGAGI.

The genes are TRBV4-1 and TRBJ2-5; 10 bases align to TRBD1. Trimming took 0 bases from V and 5 from J; bases not matched to a gene: 6. Germline CDR1 reads MGHRA; CDR2 reads YSYEKL. This CDR3 is built from 16 residues. The CDR3 nucleotides are TGCGCCAGCAGCCAAGATCCAGGACAGGGGGGGGAGACCCAGTACTTC. Translated: CASSQDPGQGGETQYF.

This clone has just one count. This rearrangement joins TRBV30 to TRBJ2-3, with TRBD2 matching 9 bases. The length of the CDR3 is 16 residues. Germline loops: CDR1 GTSNPN, CDR2 SVGIG (reference sequence). Trimming at V came to 3 bases and at J to 6 bases, leaving 13 bases not matched to a gene. CDR3 residues: CAWRGPFSGSVDTQYF. CDR3 in DNA: TGTGCCTGGAGGGGCCCATTTAGCGGGAGCGTGGATACGCAGTATTTT.

The chain employs TRBV21-1 and TRBJ2-7. TRBV21-1 is a pseudogene locus. The CDR3 has 12 residues. The CDR3 DNA sequence: TGTGCCAGCAGCGGGGGTTATGGTGAGCAGTACTTC. The encoded protein is CASSGGYGEQYF.